This TCR beta chain originates from a study of glioma-infiltrating T cells. The iRepertoire nested amplicon-rescue multiplex PCR amplified TCR alpha and beta CDR3s from RNA. One entry per CDR3 protein results from TCRdb running MiXCR on the multiplex PCR reads. The sample shows around 190,000 distinct CDR3 sequences, more than 25% of them seen only once. Trimming took off 4 bases at V and 0 bases at J, with 7 bases between the two ends. The CDR3 is made up of 13 amino acids. Looked up from germline, CDR1 is SGHTA and CDR2 is FQGNSA. The sequence was collected from a human donor with low-grade glioma or glioblastoma, undergoing nonglioma brain surgery, or in good health (not recorded which). The specimen was glioma tissue, nonneoplastic brain tissue, or PBMCs (not recorded which). The chain recombines TRBV7-2 with TRBJ2-7; D remains unclear. The CDR3 DNA reads TGTGCCAGCAGCTACGGATTCTCCTACGAGCAGTACTTC. Translated: CASSYGFSYEQYF. The full variable domain, rest sourced from reference TRBV7-2 and TRBJ2-7, is GAGVSQSPSNKVTEKGKDVELRCDPISGHTALYWYRQSLGQGLEFLIYFQGNSAPDKSGLPSDRFSAERTGGSVSTLTIQRTQQEDSAVYLCASSYGFSYEQYFGPGTRLTVT.